This T cell receptor (beta chain) emerged from a study of neurological immune-mediated disorders. This clonotype was seen ten or more times. The cDNA was generated through 5'RACE incorporating 10-nucleotide random UMIs. One entry per CDR3 protein results from TCRdb running MiXCR on the 5' RACE reads. The data hold about 84,000 distinct CDR3 sequences, with 10% to 13% observed a single time. This CDR3 has 14 amino acids. The V end lost 0 bases, the J end lost 6 bases, and 9 bases lay between the germline ends. The germline CDR1 and CDR2 sequences are SGHDT and YYEEEE. What was sequenced was PBMCs. The source is a middle-aged man in good health. V usage is TRBV5-6 and J usage is TRBJ2-2; D gene unclear. CDR3 sequence (DNA): TGTGCCAGCAGCTTGGGGGGAAAGGCCGGGGAGCTGTTTTTT. Translation gives CASSLGGKAGELFF.